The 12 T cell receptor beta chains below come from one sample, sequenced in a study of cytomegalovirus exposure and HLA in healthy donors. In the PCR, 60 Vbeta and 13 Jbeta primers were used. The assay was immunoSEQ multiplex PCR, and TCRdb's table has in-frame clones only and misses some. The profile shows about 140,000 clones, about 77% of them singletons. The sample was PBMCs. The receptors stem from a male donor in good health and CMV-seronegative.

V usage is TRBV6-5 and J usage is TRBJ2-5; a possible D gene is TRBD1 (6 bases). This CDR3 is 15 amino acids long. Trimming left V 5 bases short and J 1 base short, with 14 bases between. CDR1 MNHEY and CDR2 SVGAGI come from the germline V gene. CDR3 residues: CASSTTGTIQETQYF. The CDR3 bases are TGTGCCAGCAGTACCACCGGGACAATCCAAGAGACCCAGTACTTC.

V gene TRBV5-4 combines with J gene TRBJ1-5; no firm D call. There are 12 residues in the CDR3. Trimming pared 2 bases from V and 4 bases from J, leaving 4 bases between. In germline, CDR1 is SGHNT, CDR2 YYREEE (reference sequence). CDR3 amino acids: CASSFPNQPQHF. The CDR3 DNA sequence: TGTGCCAGCAGCTTCCCGAATCAGCCCCAGCATTTT.

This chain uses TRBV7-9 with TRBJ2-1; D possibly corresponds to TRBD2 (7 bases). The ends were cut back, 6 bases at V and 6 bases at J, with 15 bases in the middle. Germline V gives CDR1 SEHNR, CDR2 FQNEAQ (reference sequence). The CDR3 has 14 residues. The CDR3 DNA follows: TGTGCCAGCAGGGGGGCGGGGGCGGCCAATGAGCAGTTCTTC. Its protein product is CASRGAGAANEQFF. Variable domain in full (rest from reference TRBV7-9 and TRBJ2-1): DTGVSQNPRHKITKRGQNVTFRCDPISEHNRLYWYRQTLGQGPEFLTYFQNEAQLEKSRLLSDRFSAERPKGSFSTLEIQRTEQGDSAMYLCASRGAGAANEQFFGPGTRLTVL.

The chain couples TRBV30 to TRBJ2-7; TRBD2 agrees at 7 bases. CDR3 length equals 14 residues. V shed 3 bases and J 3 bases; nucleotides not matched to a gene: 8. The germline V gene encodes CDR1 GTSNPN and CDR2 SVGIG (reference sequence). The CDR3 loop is CAWRPTSILYEQYF. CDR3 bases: TGTGCCTGGAGACCGACTAGCATCCTCTACGAGCAGTACTTC. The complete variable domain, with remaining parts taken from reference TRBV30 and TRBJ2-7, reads SQTIHQWPATLVQPVGSPLSLECTVEGTSNPNLYWYRQAAGRGLQLLFYSVGIGQISSEVPQNLSASRPQDRQFILSSKKLLLSDSGFYLCAWRPTSILYEQYFGPGTRLTVT.

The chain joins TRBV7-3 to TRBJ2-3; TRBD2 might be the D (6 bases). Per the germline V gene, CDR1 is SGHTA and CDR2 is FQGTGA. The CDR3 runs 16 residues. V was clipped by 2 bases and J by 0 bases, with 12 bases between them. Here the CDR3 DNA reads TGTGCCAGCAGCTTATGGGGACTTTCTAGCACAGATACGCAGTATTTT. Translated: CASSLWGLSSTDTQYF.

The CDR3 protein is CASSPTSGPYEQYF. The CDR3, as DNA: TGTGCCAGCAGCCCGACTAGCGGCCCCTACGAGCAGTACTTC. This chain connects TRBV7-2 to TRBJ2-5, with 9 positions matching TRBD2. Matching the DNA end better, TRBJ2-7 makes the J call doubtful. This CDR3 comprises 14 residues. Germline CDR1 is SGHTA and CDR2 is FQGNSA.

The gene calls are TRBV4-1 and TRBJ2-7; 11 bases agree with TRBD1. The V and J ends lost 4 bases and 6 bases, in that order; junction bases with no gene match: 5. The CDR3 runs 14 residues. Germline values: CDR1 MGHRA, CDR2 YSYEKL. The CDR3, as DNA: TGCGCCAGCAGCCTACGGACAGGGGGCTCCGAGCAGTACTTC. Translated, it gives CASSLRTGGSEQYF.

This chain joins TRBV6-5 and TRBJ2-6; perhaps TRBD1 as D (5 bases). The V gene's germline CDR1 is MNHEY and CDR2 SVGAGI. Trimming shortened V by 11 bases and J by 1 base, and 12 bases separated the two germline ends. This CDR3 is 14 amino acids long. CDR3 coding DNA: TGTGCCCGGGTTGACAGATCTGGGGCCAACGTCCTGACTTTC. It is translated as CARVDRSGANVLTF.

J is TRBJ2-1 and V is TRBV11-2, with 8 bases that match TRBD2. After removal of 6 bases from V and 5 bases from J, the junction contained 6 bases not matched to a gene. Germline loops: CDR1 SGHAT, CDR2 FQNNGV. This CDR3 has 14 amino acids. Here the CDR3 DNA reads TGTGCCAGCAGACCTTCACTAGCGGACAATGAGCAGTTCTTC. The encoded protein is CASRPSLADNEQFF.

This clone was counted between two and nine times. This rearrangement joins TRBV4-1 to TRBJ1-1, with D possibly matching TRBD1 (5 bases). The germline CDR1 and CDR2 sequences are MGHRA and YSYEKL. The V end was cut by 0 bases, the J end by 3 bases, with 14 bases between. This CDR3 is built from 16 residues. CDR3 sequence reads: CASSQDLRAGDTEAFF. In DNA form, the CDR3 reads TGCGCCAGCAGCCAAGATTTGAGAGCGGGGGACACTGAAGCTTTCTTT.

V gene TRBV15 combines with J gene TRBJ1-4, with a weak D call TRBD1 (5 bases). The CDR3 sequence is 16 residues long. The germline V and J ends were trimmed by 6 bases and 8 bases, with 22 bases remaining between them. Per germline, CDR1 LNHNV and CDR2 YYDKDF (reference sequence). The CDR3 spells CATRSRTGVGGEKLFF. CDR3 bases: TGTGCCACCAGATCTCGAACGGGGGTTGGGGGGGAAAAACTGTTTTTT.

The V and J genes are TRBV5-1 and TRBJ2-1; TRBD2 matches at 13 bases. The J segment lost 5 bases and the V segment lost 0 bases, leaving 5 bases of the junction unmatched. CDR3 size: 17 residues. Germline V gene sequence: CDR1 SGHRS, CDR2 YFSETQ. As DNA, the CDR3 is TGCGCCAGCAGCTTGGAACTAGCGGGAGGGCCCCACAATGAGCAGTTCTTC. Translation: CASSLELAGGPHNEQFF.